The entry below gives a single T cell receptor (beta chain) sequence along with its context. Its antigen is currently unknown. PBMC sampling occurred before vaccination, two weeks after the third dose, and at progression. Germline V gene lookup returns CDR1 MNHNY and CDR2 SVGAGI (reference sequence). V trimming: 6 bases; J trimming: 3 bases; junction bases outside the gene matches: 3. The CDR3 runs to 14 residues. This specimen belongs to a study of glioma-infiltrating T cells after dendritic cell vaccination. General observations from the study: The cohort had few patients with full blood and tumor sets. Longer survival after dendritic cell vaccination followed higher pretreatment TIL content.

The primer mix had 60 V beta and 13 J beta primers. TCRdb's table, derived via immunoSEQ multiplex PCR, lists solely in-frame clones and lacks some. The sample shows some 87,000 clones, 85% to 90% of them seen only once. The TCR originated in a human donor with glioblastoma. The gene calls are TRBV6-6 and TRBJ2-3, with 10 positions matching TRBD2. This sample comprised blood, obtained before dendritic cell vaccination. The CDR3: CASRMTSGTDTQYF. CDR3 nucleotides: TGTGCCAGCAGAATGACTAGCGGGACAGATACGCAGTATTTT.